The table lists the clone carrying this TCR beta chain with a few counts. Its antigen is still unknown. The sample belongs to a study of blood T cells in healthy people across ages. V was cut by 7 bases and J by 8 bases, with 20 bases left in between. The germline CDR1 and CDR2 sequences are WSHSY and SAAADI. The CDR3 is made up of 14 amino acids. The study, taken as a whole, reports: Long-lived and aged donors differed, with more naive CD4+ cells and higher diversity in the long-lived.

A second PCR, run for roughly 7 to 12 cycles, used a sample-barcoded 5' primer plus a J-beta primer mix. A template-switch adaptor containing 12 random nucleotides labeled each cDNA molecule. Each single sample gave us at least 2.5 million CDR3-containing paired-end reads. From the 5' RACE reads, TCRdb called clonotypes with MiXCR, one entry per CDR3 protein. The data show almost 1 million distinct CDR3 sequences, about 53% seen once. The origin of this receptor is a woman aged 60-75 years in good health. The V and J genes are TRBV10-2 and TRBJ1-2; D call uncertain. Sequenced input: blood. The CDR3 nucleotides are TGCGCCAGCAAAAAAACAAATATGGAAGAGGGCTACACCTTC. This sequence encodes CASKKTNMEEGYTF.